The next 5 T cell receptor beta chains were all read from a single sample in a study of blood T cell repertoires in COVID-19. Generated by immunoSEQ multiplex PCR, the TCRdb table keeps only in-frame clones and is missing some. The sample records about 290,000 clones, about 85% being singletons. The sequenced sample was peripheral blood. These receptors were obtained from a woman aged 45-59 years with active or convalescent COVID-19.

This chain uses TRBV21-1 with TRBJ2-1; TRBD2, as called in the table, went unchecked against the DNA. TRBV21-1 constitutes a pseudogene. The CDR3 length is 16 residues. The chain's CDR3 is CASSKGRLRKDNEQFF. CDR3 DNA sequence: TGTGCCAGCAGCAAAGGGAGATTGCGGAAGGACAATGAGCAGTTCTTC.

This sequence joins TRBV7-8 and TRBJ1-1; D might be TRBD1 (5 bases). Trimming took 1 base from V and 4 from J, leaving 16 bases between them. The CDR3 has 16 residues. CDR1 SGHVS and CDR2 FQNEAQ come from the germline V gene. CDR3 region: CASSLEGAGWSTEAFF. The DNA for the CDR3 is TGTGCCAGCAGCTTAGAAGGGGCGGGATGGAGCACTGAAGCTTTCTTT.

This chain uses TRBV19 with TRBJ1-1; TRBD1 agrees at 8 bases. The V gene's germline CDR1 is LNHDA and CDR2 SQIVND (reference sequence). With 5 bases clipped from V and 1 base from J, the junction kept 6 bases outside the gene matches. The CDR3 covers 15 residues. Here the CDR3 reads CASSARDRWNTEAFF. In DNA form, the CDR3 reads TGTGCCAGTAGTGCCCGGGACAGGTGGAACACTGAAGCTTTCTTT.

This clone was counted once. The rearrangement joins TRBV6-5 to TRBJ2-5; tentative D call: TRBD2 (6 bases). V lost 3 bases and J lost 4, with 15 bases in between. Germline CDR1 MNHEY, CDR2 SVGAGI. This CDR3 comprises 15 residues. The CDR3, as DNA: TGTGCCAGCAGTTATCTAGCGTTACGCCTAGAGACCCAGTACTTC. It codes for CASSYLALRLETQYF.

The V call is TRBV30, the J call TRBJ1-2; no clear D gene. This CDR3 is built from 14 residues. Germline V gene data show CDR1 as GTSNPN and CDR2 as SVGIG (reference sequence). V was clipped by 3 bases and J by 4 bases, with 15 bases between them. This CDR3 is CAWREGLVSYGYTF. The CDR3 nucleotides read TGTGCCTGGAGGGAGGGTCTCGTTAGCTATGGCTACACCTTC.